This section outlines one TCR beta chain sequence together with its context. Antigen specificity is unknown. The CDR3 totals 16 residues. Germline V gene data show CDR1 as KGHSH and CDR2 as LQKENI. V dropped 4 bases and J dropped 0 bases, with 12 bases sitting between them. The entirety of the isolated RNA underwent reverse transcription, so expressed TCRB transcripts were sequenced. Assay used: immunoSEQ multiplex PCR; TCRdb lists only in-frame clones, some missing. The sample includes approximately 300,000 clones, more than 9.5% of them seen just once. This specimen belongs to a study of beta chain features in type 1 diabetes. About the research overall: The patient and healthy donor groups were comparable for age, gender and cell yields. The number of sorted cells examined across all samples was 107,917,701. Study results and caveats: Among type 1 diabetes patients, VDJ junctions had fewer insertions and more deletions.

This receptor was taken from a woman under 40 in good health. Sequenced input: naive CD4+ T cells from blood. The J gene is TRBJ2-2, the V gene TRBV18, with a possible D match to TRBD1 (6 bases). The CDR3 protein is CASSRTDSANTGELFF. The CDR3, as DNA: TGTGCCAGCTCACGAACGGACAGCGCGAACACCGGGGAGCTGTTTTTT.